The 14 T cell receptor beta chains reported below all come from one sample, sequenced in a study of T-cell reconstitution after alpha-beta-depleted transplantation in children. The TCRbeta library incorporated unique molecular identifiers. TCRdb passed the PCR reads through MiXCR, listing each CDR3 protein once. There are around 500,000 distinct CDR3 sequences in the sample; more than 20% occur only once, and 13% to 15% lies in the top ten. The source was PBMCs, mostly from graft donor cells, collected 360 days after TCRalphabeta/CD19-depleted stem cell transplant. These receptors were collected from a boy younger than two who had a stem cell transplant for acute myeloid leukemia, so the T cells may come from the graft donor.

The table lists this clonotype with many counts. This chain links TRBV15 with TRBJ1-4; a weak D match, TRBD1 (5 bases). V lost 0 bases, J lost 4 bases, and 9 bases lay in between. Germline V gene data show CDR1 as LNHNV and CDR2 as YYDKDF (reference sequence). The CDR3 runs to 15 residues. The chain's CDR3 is CATSRDDSDNEKLFF. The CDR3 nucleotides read TGTGCCACCAGCAGAGATGACAGTGATAATGAAAAACTGTTTTTT. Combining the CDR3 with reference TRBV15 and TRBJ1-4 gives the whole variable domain DAMVIQNPRYQVTQFGKPVTLSCSQTLNHNVMYWYQQKSSQAPKLLFHYYDKDFNNEADTPDNFQSRRPNTSFCFLDIRSPGLGDTAMYLCATSRDDSDNEKLFFGSGTQLSVL.

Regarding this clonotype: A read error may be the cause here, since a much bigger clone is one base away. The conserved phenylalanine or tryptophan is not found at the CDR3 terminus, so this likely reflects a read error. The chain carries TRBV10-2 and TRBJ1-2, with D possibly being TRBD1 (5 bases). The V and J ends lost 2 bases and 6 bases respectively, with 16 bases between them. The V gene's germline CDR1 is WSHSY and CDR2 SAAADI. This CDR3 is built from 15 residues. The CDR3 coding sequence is TGCGCCAGCAGTGAGCGGGACGGTCGGGCAGATGGCTACACCATC. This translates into CASSERDGRADGYTI.

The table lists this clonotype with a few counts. CDR3 loop: CASSHQDSYNEQFF. CDR3 DNA sequence: TGCGCCAGCAGCCACCAGGACAGCTACAATGAGCAGTTCTTC. This rearrangement joins TRBV4-1 to TRBJ2-1, with a weak D call TRBD1 (6 bases). Trimming removed 3 bases from V and 3 bases from J, with 9 bases in between. The CDR3 consists of 14 residues. From germline, CDR1 is MGHRA and CDR2 YSYEKL.

CDR3 coding DNA: TGTGCCAGCAGTTCCAGAGGGGGTTATGGGGCCAACGTCCTGACTTTC. Amino acid sequence: CASSSRGGYGANVLTF. This rearrangement joins TRBV27 to TRBJ2-6; possibly TRBD1 for D (6 bases). CDR1 MNHEY and CDR2 SMNVEV come from the germline V gene (reference sequence). The CDR3 runs to 16 residues. Trimming took 4 bases from V and 3 from J, leaving 13 bases between them.

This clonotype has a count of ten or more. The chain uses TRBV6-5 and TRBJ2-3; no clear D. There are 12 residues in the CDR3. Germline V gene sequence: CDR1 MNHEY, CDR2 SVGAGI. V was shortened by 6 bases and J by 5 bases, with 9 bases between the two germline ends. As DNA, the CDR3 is TGTGCCAGCAGCTCCATAGGAGATACGCAGTATTTT. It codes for CASSSIGDTQYF.

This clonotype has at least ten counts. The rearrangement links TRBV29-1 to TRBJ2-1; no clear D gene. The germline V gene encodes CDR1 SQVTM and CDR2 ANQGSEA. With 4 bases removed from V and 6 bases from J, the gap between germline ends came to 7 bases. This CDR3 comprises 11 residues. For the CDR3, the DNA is TGCAGCGTTGTAGCTATCAATGAGCAGTTCTTC. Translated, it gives CSVVAINEQFF.

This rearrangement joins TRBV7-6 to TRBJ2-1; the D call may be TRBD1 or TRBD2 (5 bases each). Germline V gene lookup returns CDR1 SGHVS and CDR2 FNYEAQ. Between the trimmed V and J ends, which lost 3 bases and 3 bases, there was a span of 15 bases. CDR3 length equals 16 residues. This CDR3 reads CASSFSFRGGYNEQFF. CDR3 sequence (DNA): TGTGCCAGCAGCTTCTCTTTCCGGGGCGGCTACAATGAGCAGTTCTTC.

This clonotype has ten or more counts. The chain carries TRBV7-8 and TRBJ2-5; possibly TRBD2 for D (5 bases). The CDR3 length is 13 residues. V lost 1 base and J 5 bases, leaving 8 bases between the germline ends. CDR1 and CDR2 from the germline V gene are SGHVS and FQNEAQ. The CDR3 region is CASSLERGETQYF. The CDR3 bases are TGTGCCAGCAGCTTAGAACGAGGGGAGACCCAGTACTTC. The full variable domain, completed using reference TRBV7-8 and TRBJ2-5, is GAGVSQSPRYKVAKRGQDVALRCDPISGHVSLFWYQQALGQGPEFLTYFQNEAQLDKSGLPSDRFFAERPEGSVSTLKIQRTQQEDSAVYLCASSLERGETQYFGPGTRLLVL.

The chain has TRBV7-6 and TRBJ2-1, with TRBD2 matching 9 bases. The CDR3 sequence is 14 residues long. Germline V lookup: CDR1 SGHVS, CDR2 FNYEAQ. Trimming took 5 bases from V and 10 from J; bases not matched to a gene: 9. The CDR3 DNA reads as TGTGCCAGCAGCACCGCGGGGGGGCTTGTGGAGCAGTTCTTC. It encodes CASSTAGGLVEQFF. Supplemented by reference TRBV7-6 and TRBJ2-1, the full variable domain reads GAGVSQSPRYKVTKRGQDVALRCDPISGHVSLYWYRQALGQGPEFLTYFNYEAQQDKSGLPNDRFSAERPEGSISTLTIQRTEQRDSAMYRCASSTAGGLVEQFFGPGTRLTVL.

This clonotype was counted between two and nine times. CDR3 DNA sequence: TGCAGCGTTTTAGGGACAGGGCGTAGGGAGCAGTTCTTC. Translated, it gives CSVLGTGRREQFF. The chain recombines TRBV29-1 with TRBJ2-1; TRBD1 matches 9 bases. Germline CDR1 SQVTM, CDR2 ANQGSEA. CDR3 length equals 13 residues. V trimming: 5 bases; J trimming: 10 bases; junction bases outside the gene matches: 9.

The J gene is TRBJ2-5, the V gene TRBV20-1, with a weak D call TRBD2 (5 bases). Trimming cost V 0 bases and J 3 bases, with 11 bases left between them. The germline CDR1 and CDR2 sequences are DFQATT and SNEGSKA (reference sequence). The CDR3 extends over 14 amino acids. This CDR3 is CSARDGSGKETQYF. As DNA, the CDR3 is TGCAGTGCTAGAGATGGGTCGGGGAAAGAGACCCAGTACTTC.

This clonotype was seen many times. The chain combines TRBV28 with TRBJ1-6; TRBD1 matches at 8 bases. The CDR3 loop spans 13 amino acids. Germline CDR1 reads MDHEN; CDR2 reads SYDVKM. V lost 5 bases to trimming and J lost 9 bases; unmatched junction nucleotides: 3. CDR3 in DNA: TGTGCCAGCAGTCCGGACAGGGCTTCACCCCTCCACTTT. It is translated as CASSPDRASPLHF.

The CDR3 spells CSALVTGELFF. CDR3 coding DNA: TGCAGTGCTCTTGTCACCGGGGAGCTGTTTTTT. The V call is TRBV20-1, the J call TRBJ2-2, with D hard to call. Germline loops: CDR1 DFQATT, CDR2 SNEGSKA (reference sequence). Trimming removed 5 bases from V and 4 bases from J, with 5 bases in between. The CDR3 runs 11 residues.

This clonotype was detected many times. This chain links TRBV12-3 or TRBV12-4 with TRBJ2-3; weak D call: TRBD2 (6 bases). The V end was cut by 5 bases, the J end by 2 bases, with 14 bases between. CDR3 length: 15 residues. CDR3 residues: CASSPLAVITDTQYF. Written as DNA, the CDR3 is TGTGCCAGCAGTCCCTTAGCGGTGATCACAGATACGCAGTATTTT.